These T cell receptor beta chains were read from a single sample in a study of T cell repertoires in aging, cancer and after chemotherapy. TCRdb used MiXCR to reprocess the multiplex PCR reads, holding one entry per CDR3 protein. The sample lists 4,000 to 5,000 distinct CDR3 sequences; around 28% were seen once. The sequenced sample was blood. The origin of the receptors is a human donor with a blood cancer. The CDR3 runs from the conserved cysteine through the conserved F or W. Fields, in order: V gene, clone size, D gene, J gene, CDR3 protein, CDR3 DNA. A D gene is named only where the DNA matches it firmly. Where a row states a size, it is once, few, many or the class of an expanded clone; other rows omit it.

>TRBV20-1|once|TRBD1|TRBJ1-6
CSARGQGARMRNSPLHF
TGCAGTGCTAGAGGTCAGGGGGCGCGGATGAGGAATTCACCCCTCCACTTT
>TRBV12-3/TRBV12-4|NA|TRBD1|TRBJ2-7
CASSTRQGKSSYEQYF
TGTGCCAGCAGTACCAGACAGGGGAAGAGCTCCTACGAGCAGTACTTC
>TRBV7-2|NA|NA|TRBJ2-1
CASSPAPGANEQFF
TGTGCCAGCAGCCCAGCCCCGGGGGCAAATGAGCAGTTCTTC
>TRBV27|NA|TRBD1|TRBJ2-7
CARSRKTGGEQYF
TGTGCCAGAAGTCGTAAGACAGGGGGCGAGCAGTACTTC
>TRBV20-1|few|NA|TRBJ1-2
CSASSSLAYGYTF
TGCAGTGCTAGTTCGTCCTTGGCCTATGGCTACACCTTC
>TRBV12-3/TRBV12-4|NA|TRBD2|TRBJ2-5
CASSPTSGRVGETQYF
TGTGCCAGCAGCCCGACTAGCGGGAGGGTGGGGGAGACCCAGTACTTC
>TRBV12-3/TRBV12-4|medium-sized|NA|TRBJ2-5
CASSFGRGQETQYF
TGTGCCAGCAGTTTCGGGAGGGGGCAGGAGACCCAGTACTTC
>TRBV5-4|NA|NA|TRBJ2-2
CASSFAGPNTGELFF
TGTGCCAGCAGCTTTGCAGGGCCGAACACCGGGGAGCTGTTTTTT
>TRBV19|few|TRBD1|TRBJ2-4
CASSPGTVPNIQYF
TGTGCCAGTAGCCCCGGGACAGTACCAAACATTCAGTACTTC
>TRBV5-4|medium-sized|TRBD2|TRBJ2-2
CASTSGLTGELFF
TGTGCCAGCACTAGCGGACTAACCGGGGAGCTGTTTTTT
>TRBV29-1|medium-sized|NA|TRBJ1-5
CSVGQVSNQPQHF
TGCAGCGTTGGACAGGTTAGCAATCAGCCCCAGCATTTT
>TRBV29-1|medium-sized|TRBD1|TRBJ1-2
CSARDRGGYGYTF
TGCAGCGCGCGGGACAGGGGAGGGTATGGCTACACCTTC
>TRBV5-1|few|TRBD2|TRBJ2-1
CASSLEGGRWDEQFF
TGCGCCAGCAGCTTGGAGGGCGGGAGGTGGGATGAGCAGTTCTTC
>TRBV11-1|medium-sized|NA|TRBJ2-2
CASSHSQGGNGELFF
TGTGCCAGCAGTCATAGCCAGGGGGGTAACGGGGAGCTGTTTTTT
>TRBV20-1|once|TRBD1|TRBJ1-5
CSARTGGNQPQHF
TGCAGTGCGAGGACAGGCGGCAATCAGCCCCAGCATTTT
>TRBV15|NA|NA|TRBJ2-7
CATSRDLGDTYEQYF
TGTGCCACCAGCAGAGATTTAGGGGATACCTACGAGCAGTACTTC
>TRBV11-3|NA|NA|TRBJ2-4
CASSSRLAKNIQYF
TGTGCCAGCAGCTCTAGGCTAGCCAAAAACATTCAGTACTTC
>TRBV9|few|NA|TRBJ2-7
CASSSGLTDPVREQYF
TGTGCCAGCAGCTCCGGCCTGACGGATCCCGTCCGCGAGCAGTACTTC
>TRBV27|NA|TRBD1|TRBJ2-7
CASSGQASYEQYF
TGTGCCAGCTCGGGACAGGCCTCCTACGAGCAGTACTTC
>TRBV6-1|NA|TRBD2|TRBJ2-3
CASGVAGDTDTQYF
TGTGCCAGCGGAGTAGCGGGGGACACAGATACGCAGTATTTT
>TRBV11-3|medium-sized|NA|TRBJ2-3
CASSPAWRDTQYF
TGTGCCAGCAGCCCGGCGTGGCGGGATACGCAGTATTTT
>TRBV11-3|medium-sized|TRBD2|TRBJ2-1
CASSSQSPRGTSGGNNEQFF
TGTGCCAGCAGCTCCCAAAGCCCTCGGGGGACTAGCGGGGGTAACAATGAGCAGTTCTTC
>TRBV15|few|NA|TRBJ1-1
CATSRDPYTEAFF
TGTGCCACCAGCAGAGATCCCTACACTGAAGCTTTCTTT
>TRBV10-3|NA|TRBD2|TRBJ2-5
CAISDPVSSGSRETQYF
TGTGCCATCAGTGACCCAGTTAGTAGCGGGAGTCGAGAGACCCAGTACTTC
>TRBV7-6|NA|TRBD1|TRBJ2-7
CASSWSGGNEQYF
TGTGCCAGCAGCTGGTCAGGGGGCAACGAGCAGTACTTC
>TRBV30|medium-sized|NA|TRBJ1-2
CASYNYGYTF
TGTGCCTCGTATAACTATGGCTACACCTTC
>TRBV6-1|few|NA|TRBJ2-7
CASSWLIRYEQYF
TGTGCCAGCAGCTGGCTCATTAGGTACGAGCAGTACTTC
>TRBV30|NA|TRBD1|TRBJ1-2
CAWSRDRAFSYTF
TGTGCCTGGAGCCGGGACAGGGCTTTTAGCTACACCTTC
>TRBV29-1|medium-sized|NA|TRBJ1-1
CSVWSTTEAFF
TGCAGCGTCTGGTCCACTACTGAAGCTTTCTTT
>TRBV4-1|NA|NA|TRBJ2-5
CASSLGQIQETQYF
TGCGCCAGCAGCCTAGGACAGATACAAGAGACCCAGTACTTC
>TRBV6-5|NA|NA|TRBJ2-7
CASSLQGSSSYEQYF
TGTGCCAGCAGTCTACAGGGTTCAAGCTCCTACGAGCAGTACTTC
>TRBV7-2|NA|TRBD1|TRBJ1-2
CASSLGQGDYGYTF
TGTGCCAGCAGCTTAGGGCAGGGGGACTATGGCTACACCTTC
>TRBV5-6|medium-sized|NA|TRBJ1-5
CASSLRDGNQPQHF
TGTGCCAGCAGCCTTCGGGACGGGAATCAGCCCCAGCATTTT
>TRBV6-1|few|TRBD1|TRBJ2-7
CASNQGQGAWYEQYF
TGTGCCAGCAACCAAGGACAGGGGGCTTGGTACGAGCAGTACTTC
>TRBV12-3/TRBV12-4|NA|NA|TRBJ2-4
CASSLLAGPKNIQYF
TGTGCCAGCAGTTTACTGGCAGGCCCCAAAAACATTCAGTACTTC
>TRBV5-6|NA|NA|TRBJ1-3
CASSLVQGSSGNTIYF
TGTGCCAGCAGCTTGGTCCAGGGGAGCTCTGGAAACACCATATATTTT
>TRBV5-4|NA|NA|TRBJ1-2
CASSSSVGRRIYGYTF
TGTGCCAGCAGCTCGAGCGTGGGTCGCCGAATCTATGGCTACACCTTC
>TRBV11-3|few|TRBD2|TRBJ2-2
CASSLPIRGRVTGELFF
TGTGCCAGCAGCTTACCCATCCGCGGGAGGGTCACCGGGGAGCTGTTTTTT
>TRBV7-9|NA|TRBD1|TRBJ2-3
CASSPQTGVADTQYF
TGTGCCAGCAGCCCGCAGACAGGGGTGGCAGATACGCAGTATTTT
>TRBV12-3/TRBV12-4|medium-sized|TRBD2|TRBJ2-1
CASSFLASGRIEQFF
TGTGCCAGCAGTTTTCTCGCTAGCGGGAGAATTGAGCAGTTCTTC
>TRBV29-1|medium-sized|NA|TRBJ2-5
CSVAQGAETQYF
TGCAGCGTTGCTCAGGGTGCGGAGACCCAGTACTTC
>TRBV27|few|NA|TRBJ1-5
CASSLTGPPMPQHF
TGTGCCAGCAGTTTAACAGGGCCCCCAATGCCCCAGCATTTT
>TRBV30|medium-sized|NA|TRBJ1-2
CAWGTGTGGYTF
TGTGCCTGGGGAACAGGGACTGGTGGCTACACCTTC
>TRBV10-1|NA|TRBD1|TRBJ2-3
CASSPGQISTDTQYF
TGCGCCAGCAGTCCGGGACAGATTAGCACAGATACGCAGTATTTT
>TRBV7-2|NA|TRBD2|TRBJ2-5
CASSAEGKALAGLGWETQYF
TGTGCCAGCAGCGCTGAGGGGAAGGCTCTAGCGGGATTAGGCTGGGAGACCCAGTACTTC